Listed below are T cell receptor gamma chains from one sample, sequenced in a study of intestinal T cells in coeliac disease. TCRdb redid the clone calls on the multiplex PCR reads with CATT. The table lists more than 700 gamma-chain clones, under 55% of them singletons. Sequenced input: a duodenal biopsy. These TCRs come from a human donor who served as a control with a normal duodenal biopsy, not a healthy volunteer. Both conserved end residues are part of each CDR3. Each record gives: V gene, J gene, CDR3 length, CDR3 protein.

v_call: TRGV11
j_call: TRGJ1/TRGJ2
cdr3_length: 12
cdr3_aa: CAWLGGYYKKLF

v_call: TRGV4
j_call: TRGJP1
cdr3_length: 14
cdr3_aa: CATWDGGGVWFKIF

v_call: TRGV10
j_call: TRGJP1
cdr3_length: 14
cdr3_aa: CAAWGIPTGWFKIF

v_call: TRGV11
j_call: TRGJP1
cdr3_length: 15
cdr3_aa: CACWNCRFSGWFKIF

v_call: TRGV10
j_call: TRGJ1/TRGJ2
cdr3_length: 14
cdr3_aa: CAAPGGMNYYKKLF

v_call: TRGV8
j_call: TRGJ1/TRGJ2
cdr3_length: 14
cdr3_aa: CATWDNSLFAKKLF

v_call: TRGV2
j_call: TRGJP1
cdr3_length: 15
cdr3_aa: CATWGRYTTGWFKIF

v_call: TRGV9
j_call: TRGJ1/TRGJ2
cdr3_length: 13
cdr3_aa: CALWESQGIRKLF

v_call: TRGV8
j_call: TRGJ1/TRGJ2
cdr3_length: 12
cdr3_aa: CATWDPHPKKLF

v_call: TRGV9
j_call: TRGJ1/TRGJ2
cdr3_length: 13
cdr3_aa: CALWGVARYKKLF

v_call: TRGV10
j_call: TRGJP1
cdr3_length: 16
cdr3_aa: CAAWDWGHTTGWFKIF

v_call: TRGV2
j_call: TRGJP1
cdr3_length: 15
cdr3_aa: CATWDAIPLGWFKIF

v_call: TRGV8
j_call: TRGJ1/TRGJ2
cdr3_length: 13
cdr3_aa: CATWDSKAYKKLF

v_call: TRGV2
j_call: TRGJP2
cdr3_length: 16
cdr3_aa: CATWDGPLVVVWIKTF

v_call: TRGV3
j_call: TRGJ1/TRGJ2
cdr3_length: 14
cdr3_aa: CATWQYVRYYKKLF

v_call: TRGV4
j_call: TRGJ1/TRGJ2
cdr3_length: 14
cdr3_aa: CAHPVRVSYYKKLF

v_call: TRGV2
j_call: TRGJP2
cdr3_length: 13
cdr3_aa: CAHLGGYGWIKTF

v_call: TRGV10
j_call: TRGJP1
cdr3_length: 16
cdr3_aa: CAAWSRYDTTGWFKIF

v_call: TRGV2
j_call: TRGJP2
cdr3_length: 17
cdr3_aa: CATWDGHLRVCDWIKTF

v_call: TRGV8
j_call: TRGJ1/TRGJ2
cdr3_length: 12
cdr3_aa: CAPGTIYYKKLF

v_call: TRGV11
j_call: TRGJ1/TRGJ2
cdr3_length: 13
cdr3_aa: CACWIRRRYKKLF

v_call: TRGV8
j_call: TRGJ1/TRGJ2
cdr3_length: 13
cdr3_aa: CATWDPFITKKLF

v_call: TRGV9
j_call: TRGJ1/TRGJ2
cdr3_length: 13
cdr3_aa: CALWEPFIYKKLF